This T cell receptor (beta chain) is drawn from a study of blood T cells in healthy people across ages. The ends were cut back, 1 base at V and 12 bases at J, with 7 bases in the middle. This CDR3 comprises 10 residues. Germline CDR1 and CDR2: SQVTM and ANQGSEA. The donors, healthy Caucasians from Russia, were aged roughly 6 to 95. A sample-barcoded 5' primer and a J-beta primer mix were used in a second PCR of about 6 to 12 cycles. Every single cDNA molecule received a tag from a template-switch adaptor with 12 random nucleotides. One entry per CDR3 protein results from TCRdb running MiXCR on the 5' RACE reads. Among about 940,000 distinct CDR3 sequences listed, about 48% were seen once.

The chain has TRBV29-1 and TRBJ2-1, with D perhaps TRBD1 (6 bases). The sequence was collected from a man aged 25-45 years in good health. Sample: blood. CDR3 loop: CSVEARGQFF. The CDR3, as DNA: TGCAGCGTTGAAGCCAGGGGGCAGTTCTTC.